This is a list of T cell receptor beta chains from one sample in a study of T cell repertoires and HLA-DP antigens. Their antigens remain unidentified. Produced via immunoSEQ multiplex PCR; TCRdb's table is partial and in-frame only. The table lists 65,000 to 90,000 clones, around four fifths of them singletons. Sequenced sample: CD4+ T cells from PBMCs. These TCRs come from a man in his 60s in good health and CMV-seronegative. CDR3s include the opening cysteine and the closing phenylalanine or tryptophan. The D gene is left open where the match is weak. Clone size is shown for a subset of rows, as once, few, many or a class of expanded clone.

d_call: TRBD1; clone_size: NA; v_call: TRBV5-4; j_call: TRBJ2-4; cdr3_aa: CASSQRYRGSKPKNIQYF; cdr3_nt: TGTGCCAGCAGTCAAAGGTACAGGGGATCAAAGCCCAAAAACATTCAGTACTTC
d_call: NA; clone_size: NA; v_call: TRBV21-1; j_call: TRBJ2-3; cdr3_aa: CASSKLPAASTDTQYF; cdr3_nt: TGTGCCAGCAGCAAATTGCCAGCGGCTAGCACAGATACGCAGTATTTT
d_call: TRBD1; clone_size: NA; v_call: TRBV28; j_call: TRBJ2-2; cdr3_aa: CASSSSTGTGNTGELFF; cdr3_nt: TGTGCCAGCAGTTCCTCAACCGGGACAGGAAACACCGGGGAGCTGTTTTTT
d_call: TRBD1; clone_size: few; v_call: TRBV28; j_call: TRBJ1-2; cdr3_aa: CASSLHRTGNGYTF; cdr3_nt: TGTGCCAGCAGTTTACACAGGACAGGGAATGGCTACACCTTC
d_call: NA; clone_size: NA; v_call: TRBV2; j_call: TRBJ2-6; cdr3_aa: CASSPLTGLSGANVLTF; cdr3_nt: TGTGCCAGCAGTCCTTTGACGGGTTTGTCTGGGGCCAACGTCCTGACTTTC
d_call: TRBD1; clone_size: NA; v_call: TRBV5-4; j_call: TRBJ2-1; cdr3_aa: CASSSDRSLSEQFF; cdr3_nt: TGTGCCAGCAGCTCGGACAGGAGCCTTTCTGAGCAGTTCTTC
d_call: NA; clone_size: NA; v_call: TRBV5-1; j_call: TRBJ2-6; cdr3_aa: CASSLGSSGANVLTF; cdr3_nt: TGCGCCAGCAGCTTGGGTAGCTCTGGGGCCAACGTCCTGACTTTC
d_call: TRBD2; clone_size: NA; v_call: TRBV27; j_call: TRBJ2-1; cdr3_aa: CASRAGTSEYNEQFF; cdr3_nt: TGTGCCAGCAGGGCCGGGACTAGCGAGTACAATGAGCAGTTCTTC
d_call: TRBD2; clone_size: NA; v_call: TRBV11-2; j_call: TRBJ2-2; cdr3_aa: CASSSTPGLAGDAGELFF; cdr3_nt: TGTGCCAGCAGCTCTACCCCGGGACTAGCGGGGGATGCCGGGGAGCTGTTTTTT
d_call: NA; clone_size: NA; v_call: TRBV5-5; j_call: TRBJ2-1; cdr3_aa: CASSLTGYEQFF; cdr3_nt: TGTGCCAGCAGCCTGACAGGATATGAGCAGTTCTTC
d_call: TRBD2; clone_size: once; v_call: TRBV4-2; j_call: TRBJ2-5; cdr3_aa: CASSPKRTSGEETQYF; cdr3_nt: TGTGCCAGCAGCCCAAAACGGACTAGCGGAGAAGAGACCCAGTACTTC
d_call: NA; clone_size: many; v_call: TRBV7-9; j_call: TRBJ2-2; cdr3_aa: CASSLGQGPTGELFF; cdr3_nt: TGTGCCAGCAGCTTAGGGCAAGGGCCCACCGGGGAGCTGTTTTTT
d_call: NA; clone_size: NA; v_call: TRBV4-1; j_call: TRBJ2-5; cdr3_aa: CASSQGGPVVGGETQYF; cdr3_nt: TGCGCCAGCAGCCAAGGAGGGCCGGTGGTGGGTGGAGAGACCCAGTACTTC
d_call: NA; clone_size: many; v_call: TRBV7-2; j_call: TRBJ1-2; cdr3_aa: CASSSQTARAGGGYTF; cdr3_nt: TGTGCCAGCAGCTCGCAAACGGCCAGGGCGGGCGGTGGCTACACCTTC
d_call: NA; clone_size: NA; v_call: TRBV6-1; j_call: TRBJ1-3; cdr3_aa: CASSDSHSGNTIYF; cdr3_nt: TGTGCCAGCAGTGATTCCCACTCTGGAAACACCATATATTTT
d_call: NA; clone_size: NA; v_call: TRBV6-5; j_call: TRBJ2-7; cdr3_aa: CASSPGRYEQYF; cdr3_nt: TGTGCCAGCAGTCCGGGGAGGTACGAGCAGTACTTC
d_call: TRBD1; clone_size: NA; v_call: TRBV6-5; j_call: TRBJ1-2; cdr3_aa: CASSSLTGFEGYTF; cdr3_nt: TGTGCCAGCAGTTCTCTGACAGGGTTCGAAGGCTACACCTTC
d_call: TRBD1; clone_size: NA; v_call: TRBV5-1; j_call: TRBJ1-1; cdr3_aa: CASSQKTGHTEAFF; cdr3_nt: TGCGCCAGCAGCCAAAAGACAGGGCACACTGAAGCTTTCTTT
d_call: TRBD1; clone_size: NA; v_call: TRBV19; j_call: TRBJ1-2; cdr3_aa: CASSNPPGQGFANYGYTF; cdr3_nt: TGTGCCAGTAGTAACCCTCCGGGACAGGGTTTTGCTAACTATGGCTACACCTTC
d_call: TRBD1; clone_size: NA; v_call: TRBV25-1; j_call: TRBJ2-3; cdr3_aa: CASRGTGETDTQYF; cdr3_nt: TGTGCCAGCAGGGGAACAGGGGAAACAGATACGCAGTATTTT
d_call: NA; clone_size: NA; v_call: TRBV11-2; j_call: TRBJ1-1; cdr3_aa: CASSPQNTEAFF; cdr3_nt: TGTGCCAGCAGCCCCCAAAACACTGAAGCTTTCTTT
d_call: NA; clone_size: NA; v_call: TRBV6-1; j_call: TRBJ1-3; cdr3_aa: CASSQTVSGNTIYF; cdr3_nt: TGTGCCAGCAGTCAAACAGTCTCTGGAAACACCATATATTTT
d_call: NA; clone_size: NA; v_call: TRBV6-5; j_call: TRBJ2-3; cdr3_aa: CASKGEGTDTQYF; cdr3_nt: TGTGCCAGCAAGGGCGAGGGCACAGATACGCAGTATTTT
d_call: TRBD2; clone_size: NA; v_call: TRBV19; j_call: TRBJ2-2; cdr3_aa: CASSIVRGGLTGELFF; cdr3_nt: TGTGCCAGTAGTATAGTTCGGGGGGGCCTAACCGGGGAGCTGTTTTTT
d_call: NA; clone_size: NA; v_call: TRBV5-1; j_call: TRBJ1-1; cdr3_aa: CASSLGLWNTEAFF; cdr3_nt: TGCGCCAGCAGTCTAGGTTTATGGAACACTGAAGCTTTCTTT
d_call: TRBD1; clone_size: NA; v_call: TRBV7-6; j_call: TRBJ2-2; cdr3_aa: CASSQQGAQTGELFF; cdr3_nt: TGTGCCAGCAGCCAACAGGGGGCGCAAACCGGGGAGCTGTTTTTT
d_call: NA; clone_size: NA; v_call: TRBV6-4; j_call: TRBJ2-2; cdr3_aa: CASRQDTGELFF; cdr3_nt: TGTGCCAGCAGACAGGACACCGGGGAGCTGTTTTTT
d_call: NA; clone_size: NA; v_call: TRBV19; j_call: TRBJ1-4; cdr3_aa: CASSIDRSEKLFF; cdr3_nt: TGTGCCAGTAGTATAGACAGGAGTGAAAAACTGTTTTTT
d_call: TRBD2; clone_size: NA; v_call: TRBV12-5; j_call: TRBJ2-1; cdr3_aa: CASEGGSSYNEQFF; cdr3_nt: TGTGCTAGTGAAGGCGGGAGCTCCTACAATGAGCAGTTCTTC
d_call: TRBD2; clone_size: few; v_call: TRBV5-8; j_call: TRBJ2-5; cdr3_aa: CASSTGLATSILSGTQYF; cdr3_nt: TGTGCCAGCAGCACGGGACTAGCGACGAGTATTCTTTCGGGGACCCAGTACTTC
d_call: NA; clone_size: few; v_call: TRBV15; j_call: TRBJ1-5; cdr3_aa: CATSRDTGEAQHF; cdr3_nt: TGTGCCACCAGCAGAGATACCGGGGAGGCCCAGCATTTT
d_call: TRBD2; clone_size: NA; v_call: TRBV7-2; j_call: TRBJ2-3; cdr3_aa: CASTLSSGGATDTQYF; cdr3_nt: TGTGCCAGCACCCTGTCTAGCGGGGGGGCGACAGATACGCAGTATTTT
d_call: NA; clone_size: few; v_call: TRBV15; j_call: TRBJ1-1; cdr3_aa: CATSREGWNTEAFF; cdr3_nt: TGTGCCACCAGCAGAGAGGGATGGAACACTGAAGCTTTCTTT
d_call: TRBD1; clone_size: NA; v_call: TRBV5-6; j_call: TRBJ2-7; cdr3_aa: CASSYRGSSYEQYF; cdr3_nt: TGTGCCAGCAGCTACAGGGGAAGCTCCTACGAGCAGTACTTC
d_call: TRBD1; clone_size: once; v_call: TRBV7-9; j_call: TRBJ2-6; cdr3_aa: CASRGQGLSGANVLTF; cdr3_nt: TGTGCCAGCAGAGGACAGGGGCTTTCTGGGGCCAACGTCCTGACTTTC
d_call: NA; clone_size: NA; v_call: TRBV5-4; j_call: TRBJ1-6; cdr3_aa: CASSDKGGDSPLHF; cdr3_nt: TGTGCCAGCAGCGACAAAGGGGGAGATTCACCCCTCCACTTT